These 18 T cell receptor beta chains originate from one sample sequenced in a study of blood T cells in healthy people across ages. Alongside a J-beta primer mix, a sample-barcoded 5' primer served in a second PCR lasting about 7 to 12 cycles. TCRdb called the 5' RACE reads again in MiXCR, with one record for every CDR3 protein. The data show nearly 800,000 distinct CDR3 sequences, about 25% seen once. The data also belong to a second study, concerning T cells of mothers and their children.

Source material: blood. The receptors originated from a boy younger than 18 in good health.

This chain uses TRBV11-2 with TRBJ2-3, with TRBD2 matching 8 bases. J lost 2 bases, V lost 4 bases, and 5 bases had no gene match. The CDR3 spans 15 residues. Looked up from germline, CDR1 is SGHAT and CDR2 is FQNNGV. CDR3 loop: CASSSVLADTDTQYF. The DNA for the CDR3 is TGTGCCAGCAGCTCAGTACTAGCGGACACAGATACGCAGTATTTT.

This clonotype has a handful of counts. CDR3 region: CASSYHSGATNEKLFF. The CDR3 region has the DNA TGTGCCAGCAGTTACCACTCGGGGGCAACTAATGAAAAACTGTTTTTT. The gene calls are TRBV6-6 and TRBJ1-4; TRBD1 might be the D (5 bases). The CDR3 runs to 16 residues. V lost 2 bases, J lost 0 bases, and 10 bases lay in between. Germline V gene lookup returns CDR1 MNHNY and CDR2 SVGAGI (reference sequence).

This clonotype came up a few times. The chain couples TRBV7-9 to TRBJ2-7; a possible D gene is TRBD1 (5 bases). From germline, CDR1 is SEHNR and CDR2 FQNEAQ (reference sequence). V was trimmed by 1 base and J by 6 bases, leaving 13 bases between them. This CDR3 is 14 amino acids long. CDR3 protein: CASSLGAGLSEQYF. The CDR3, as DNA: TGTGCCAGCAGCTTAGGGGCAGGGCTCAGCGAGCAGTACTTC. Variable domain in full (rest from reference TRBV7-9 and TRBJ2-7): DTGVSQNPRHKITKRGQNVTFRCDPISEHNRLYWYRQTLGQGPEFLTYFQNEAQLEKSRLLSDRFSAERPKGSFSTLEIQRTEQGDSAMYLCASSLGAGLSEQYFGPGTRLTVT.

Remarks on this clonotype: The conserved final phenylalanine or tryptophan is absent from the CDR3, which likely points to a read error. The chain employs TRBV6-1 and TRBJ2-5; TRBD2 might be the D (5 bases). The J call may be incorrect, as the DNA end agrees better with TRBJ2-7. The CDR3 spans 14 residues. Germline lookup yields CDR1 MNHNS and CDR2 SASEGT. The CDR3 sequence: CASSEGTSSNEQYS. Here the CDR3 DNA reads TGTGCCAGCAGTGAAGGGACTTCCTCCAACGAGCAGTACTCC.

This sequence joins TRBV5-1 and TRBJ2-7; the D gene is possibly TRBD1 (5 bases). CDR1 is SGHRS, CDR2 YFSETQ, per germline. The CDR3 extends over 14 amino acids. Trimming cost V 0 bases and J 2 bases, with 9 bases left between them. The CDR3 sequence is CASSLEGATYEQYF. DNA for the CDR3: TGCGCCAGCAGCTTGGAAGGGGCGACCTACGAGCAGTACTTC. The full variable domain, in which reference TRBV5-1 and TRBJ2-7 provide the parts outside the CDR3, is KAGVTQTPRYLIKTRGQQVTLSCSPISGHRSVSWYQQTPGQGLQFLFEYFSETQRNKGNFPGRFSGRQFSNSRSEMNVSTLELGDSALYLCASSLEGATYEQYFGPGTRLTVT.

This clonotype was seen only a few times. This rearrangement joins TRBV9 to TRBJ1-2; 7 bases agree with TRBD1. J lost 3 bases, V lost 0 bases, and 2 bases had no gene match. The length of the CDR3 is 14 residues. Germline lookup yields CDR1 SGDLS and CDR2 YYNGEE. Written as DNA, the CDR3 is TGTGCCAGCAGCGTAGGAACAGGGGACTATGGCTACACCTTC. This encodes CASSVGTGDYGYTF.

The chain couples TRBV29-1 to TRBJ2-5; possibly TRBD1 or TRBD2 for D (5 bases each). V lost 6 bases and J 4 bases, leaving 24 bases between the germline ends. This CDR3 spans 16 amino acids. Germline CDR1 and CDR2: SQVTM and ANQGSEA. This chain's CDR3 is CSVTTGPSRLGETQYF. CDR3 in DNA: TGCAGCGTCACGACGGGGCCTTCTAGGTTGGGAGAGACCCAGTACTTC.

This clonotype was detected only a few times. In DNA, the CDR3 is TGCAGTGCTAGAGATCAAGGGGGCATTGAAAAACTGTTTTTT. Amino acid sequence: CSARDQGGIEKLFF. The chain carries TRBV20-1 and TRBJ1-4, with 7 positions matching TRBD1. CDR1 is DFQATT and CDR2 is SNEGSKA in the germline V gene (reference sequence). The CDR3 has 14 amino acids. V lost 0 bases to trimming and J lost 7 bases; unmatched junction nucleotides: 5.

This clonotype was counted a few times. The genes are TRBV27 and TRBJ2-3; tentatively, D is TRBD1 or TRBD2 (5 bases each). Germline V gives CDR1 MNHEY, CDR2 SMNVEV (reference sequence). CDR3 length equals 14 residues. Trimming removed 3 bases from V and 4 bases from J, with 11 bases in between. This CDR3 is CASSFSVGADTQYF. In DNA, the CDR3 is TGTGCCAGCAGTTTCTCGGTGGGGGCAGATACGCAGTATTTT.

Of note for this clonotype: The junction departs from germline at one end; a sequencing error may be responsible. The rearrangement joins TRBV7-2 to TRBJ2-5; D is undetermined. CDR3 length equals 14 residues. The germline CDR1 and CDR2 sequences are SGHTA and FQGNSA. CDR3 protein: CVSSSTALQETQYF. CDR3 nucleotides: TGTGTCAGCAGCTCGACGGCCCTACAAGAGACCCAGTACTTC. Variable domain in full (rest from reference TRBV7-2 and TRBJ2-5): GAGVSQSPSNKVTEKGKDVELRCDPISGHTALYWYRQSLGQGLEFLIYFQGNSAPDKSGLPSDRFSAERTGGSVSTLTIQRTQQEDSAVYLCVSSSTALQETQYFGPGTRLLVL.

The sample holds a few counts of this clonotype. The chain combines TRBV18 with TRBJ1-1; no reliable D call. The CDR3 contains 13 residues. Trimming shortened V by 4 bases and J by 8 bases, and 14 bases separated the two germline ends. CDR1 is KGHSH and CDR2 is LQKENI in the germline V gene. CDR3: CASSRSGVSEAFF. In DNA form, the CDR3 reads TGTGCCAGCTCACGGTCCGGGGTATCCGAAGCTTTCTTT. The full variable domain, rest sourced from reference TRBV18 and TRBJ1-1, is NAGVMQNPRHLVRRRGQEARLRCSPMKGHSHVYWYRQLPEEGLKFMVYLQKENIIDESGMPKERFSAEFPKEGPSILRIQQVVRGDSAAYFCASSRSGVSEAFFGQGTRLTVV.

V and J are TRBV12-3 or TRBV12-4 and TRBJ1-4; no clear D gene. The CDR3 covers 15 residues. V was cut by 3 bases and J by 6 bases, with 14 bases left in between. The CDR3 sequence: CASSFMGRWDEKLFF. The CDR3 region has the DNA TGTGCCAGCAGTTTCATGGGGAGATGGGATGAAAAACTGTTTTTT.

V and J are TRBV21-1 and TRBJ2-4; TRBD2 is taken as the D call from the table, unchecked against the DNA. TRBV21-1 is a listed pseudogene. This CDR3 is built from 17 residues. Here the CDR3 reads CASSKARLAGGPPIQYF. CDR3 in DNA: TGTGCCAGCAGCAAAGCTAGGCTAGCGGGGGGGCCACCCATTCAGTACTTC.

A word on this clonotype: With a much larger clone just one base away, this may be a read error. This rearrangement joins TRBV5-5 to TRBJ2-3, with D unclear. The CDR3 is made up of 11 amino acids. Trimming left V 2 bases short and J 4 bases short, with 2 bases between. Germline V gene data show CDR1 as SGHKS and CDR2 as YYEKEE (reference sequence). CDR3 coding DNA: TGTGCCAGCAGCTTCCCAGATACGCAGTATTTT. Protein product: CASSFPDTQYF.

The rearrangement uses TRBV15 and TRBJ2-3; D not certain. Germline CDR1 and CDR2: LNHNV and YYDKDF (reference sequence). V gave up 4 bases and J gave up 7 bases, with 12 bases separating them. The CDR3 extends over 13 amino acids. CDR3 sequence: CATSKGPMHTQYF. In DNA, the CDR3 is TGTGCCACCAGCAAGGGCCCCATGCATACGCAGTATTTT. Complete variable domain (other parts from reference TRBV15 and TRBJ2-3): DAMVIQNPRYQVTQFGKPVTLSCSQTLNHNVMYWYQQKSSQAPKLLFHYYDKDFNNEADTPDNFQSRRPNTSFCFLDIRSPGLGDTAMYLCATSKGPMHTQYFGPGTRLTVL.

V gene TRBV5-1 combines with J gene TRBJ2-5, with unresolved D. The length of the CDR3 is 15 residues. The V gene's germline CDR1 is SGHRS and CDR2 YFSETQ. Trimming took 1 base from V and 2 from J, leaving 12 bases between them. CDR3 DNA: TGCGCCAGCAGCTTGATTGGGCCGCCGCAAGAGACCCAGTACTTC. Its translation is CASSLIGPPQETQYF.

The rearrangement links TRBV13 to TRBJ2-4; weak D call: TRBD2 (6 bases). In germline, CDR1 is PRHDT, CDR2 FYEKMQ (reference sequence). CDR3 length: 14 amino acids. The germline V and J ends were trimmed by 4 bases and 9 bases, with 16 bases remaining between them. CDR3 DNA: TGTGCCAGCAGCTCGGACCCTACAGCGGGCATTCAGTACTTC. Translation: CASSSDPTAGIQYF.

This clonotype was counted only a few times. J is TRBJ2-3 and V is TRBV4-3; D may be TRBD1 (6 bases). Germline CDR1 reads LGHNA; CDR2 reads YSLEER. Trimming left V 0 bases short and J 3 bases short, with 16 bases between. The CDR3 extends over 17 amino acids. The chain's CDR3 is CASSQELRRRGTDTQYF. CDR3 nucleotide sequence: TGCGCCAGCAGCCAAGAGTTAAGGCGCAGGGGAACAGATACGCAGTATTTT.